This entry is about one T cell receptor beta chain. The data originate from a study of blood T cell repertoires in COVID-19. About the research overall: The origin of the acute and convalescent COVID-19 samples was the United States, Italy and Spain. Sources were T cells, B-cell-depleted T cells, or PBMCs; the material itself was cDNA or gDNA.

Per the authors' pipeline: The assay estimated nucleated cells by amplifying reference gene primers. Clones were sequenced by immunoSEQ multiplex PCR, and TCRdb holds only the in-frame ones, with some missing. V and J calls and clone size are as listed in that table; D and trimming were resolved from the DNA. The sample shows about 250,000 clones, around nine tenths of them seen only once. CDR1 and CDR2 (germline): LNHDA, SQIVND (reference sequence). This CDR3 contains 14 residues. The V gene end was trimmed by 7 bases and the J gene end by 7 bases; junction bases not matched to a gene: 6. This sequence originates from a woman between 35 and 50 years old who had recovered from COVID-19. This sequence joins TRBV19 and TRBJ2-1, with 11 bases fitting TRBD2. The sequenced sample was peripheral blood. Here the CDR3 DNA reads TGTGCCAGTATGTCAACTAGCGGGAGAAATGAGCAGTTCTTC. Translating it yields CASMSTSGRNEQFF.